This T cell receptor (beta chain) was captured by sequencing in a study of T cells in localized non-small cell lung cancer. The germline gives CDR1 MNHNY, CDR2 SVGAGI (reference sequence). V shed 0 bases and J 8 bases; nucleotides not matched to a gene: 6. The CDR3 consists of 15 residues. Comments on this clone: What it recognizes is unknown.

Study results and limitations: Detection in adjacent lung was observed for a median about 50 of the top 100 tumor clones. The study sequenced only one region of the tumor. As a result, intratumor heterogeneity could not be excluded and remains possible. Tumor showed lower T cell clonality than uninvolved adjacent lung, where it was highest.

Clones were read by immunoSEQ multiplex PCR, and TCRdb kept only the in-frame ones, dropping some. This table has about 70,000 clones, around 85% appearing once. The gene calls are TRBV6-6 and TRBJ1-4, with TRBD1 matching over 7 bases. This receptor was taken from a male donor older than 55 with stage III squamous cell lung carcinoma. Sequencing was performed on peripheral blood, taken before any cancer treatment. The CDR3 reads CASSYSGTVEEKLFF. The CDR3 DNA follows: TGTGCCAGCAGTTACTCGGGGACAGTCGAAGAAAAACTGTTTTTT.